Below, 17 T cell receptor beta chains from the same sample are listed, as sequenced in a study of T-cell memory formation after mild COVID-19. TCRdb reprocessed the 5' RACE reads via MiXCR and lists one record per CDR3 protein. The table shows about 430,000 distinct CDR3 sequences, with approximately 19% occurring only once. The sequenced sample was PBMCs or a T cell subset sorted from them (not recorded which). These receptor sequences come from a man aged 18 to 29 who had mild COVID-19 (a few samples of this study predate the infection). Cell type and time point are not known.

This chain joins TRBV9 and TRBJ1-4; tentative D call: TRBD1 (5 bases). Germline V gene sequence: CDR1 SGDLS, CDR2 YYNGEE. The CDR3 has 14 residues. The V and J ends lost 4 bases and 6 bases respectively, with 13 bases between them. The CDR3 is CASSLRGYDEKLFF. The CDR3, as DNA: TGTGCCAGCAGCCTACGGGGGTATGATGAAAAACTGTTTTTT.

This clonotype came up a few times. This rearrangement joins TRBV24-1 to TRBJ2-2; possibly TRBD1 for D (6 bases). The germline CDR1 and CDR2 sequences are KGHDR and SFDVKD. V lost 4 bases to trimming and J lost 0 bases, with 8 bases between them. This CDR3 contains 15 residues. The DNA of the CDR3 is TGTGCCACCAGTGACACAGGGTCGAACACCGGGGAGCTGTTTTTT. Encoded protein: CATSDTGSNTGELFF.

This chain links TRBV3-1 with TRBJ2-3, with D perhaps being TRBD1 or TRBD2 (5 bases each). Trimming shortened V by 1 base and J by 6 bases, and 14 bases separated the two germline ends. The CDR3 has 15 residues. Germline CDR1 reads LGHDT; CDR2 reads YNNKEL (reference sequence). In DNA, the CDR3 is TGTGCCAGCAGCCAAGTCACCGGGGCCAGGGATACGCAGTATTTT. This codes for CASSQVTGARDTQYF.

This clonotype has ten or more counts. Written as DNA, the CDR3 is TGTGCCAGCAGTTTGATGGCGGGACAGCCCCAGCATTTT. It yields the protein CASSLMAGQPQHF. The chain has TRBV12-3 or TRBV12-4 and TRBJ1-5; unclear D gene. The V gene lost 3 bases and the J gene lost 7 bases, with 10 bases spanning the gap. The CDR3 covers 13 residues.

This clonotype appeared a few times. The rearrangement joins TRBV7-9 to TRBJ2-3; 8 nucleotides match TRBD1. Per germline, CDR1 SEHNR and CDR2 FQNEAQ (reference sequence). The CDR3 has 16 amino acids. After removal of 5 bases from V and 1 base from J, the junction contained 8 bases not matched to a gene. The chain's CDR3 is CASSETGQAGTDTQYF. The CDR3 nucleotides are TGTGCCAGCAGCGAAACGGGACAGGCCGGCACAGATACGCAGTATTTT. Full variable domain (remainder filled in from reference TRBV7-9 and TRBJ2-3): DTGVSQNPRHKITKRGQNVTFRCDPISEHNRLYWYRQTLGQGPEFLTYFQNEAQLEKSRLLSDRFSAERPKGSFSTLEIQRTEQGDSAMYLCASSETGQAGTDTQYFGPGTRLTVL.

The chain couples TRBV20-1 to TRBJ1-1, with no clear D. V was trimmed by 1 base and J by 1 base, leaving 13 bases between them. The CDR3 sequence is 15 residues long. Germline lookup yields CDR1 DFQATT and CDR2 SNEGSKA (reference sequence). Here the CDR3 DNA reads TGCAGTGCTAGAGTTTCCCCGGCAGGGAACACTGAAGCTTTCTTT. This gives the protein CSARVSPAGNTEAFF.

The J gene is TRBJ1-5, the V gene TRBV6-6, with D maybe TRBD1 (6 bases). V shed 6 bases and J shed 9 bases, with 15 bases lying between them. The CDR3 loop spans 13 amino acids. CDR1 MNHNY and CDR2 SVGAGI come from the germline V gene (reference sequence). The CDR3, as DNA: TGTGCCAGCAGCCAGGGGCAGCTAAGGCCCCAGCATTTT. It translates to CASSQGQLRPQHF.

The V and J genes are TRBV2 and TRBJ2-7; perhaps TRBD1 as D (5 bases). The CDR3 sequence is 14 residues long. V gave up 5 bases and J gave up 1 base, with 12 bases separating them. The germline V gene has CDR1 SNHLY and CDR2 FYNNEI. The CDR3 reads CASSPNDRSYEQYV. The CDR3 coding sequence is TGTGCCAGCAGTCCAAACGACAGATCCTACGAGCAGTACGTC.

This clonotype has more than one count but fewer than ten. J is TRBJ2-6 and V is TRBV10-3; D is ambiguous. There are 16 residues in the CDR3. Germline lookup yields CDR1 ENHRY and CDR2 SYGVKD. V lost 3 bases to trimming and J lost 0 bases, with 9 bases between them. The DNA for the CDR3 is TGTGCCATCAGTGACCAGGTCGCCTCTGGGGCCAACGTCCTGACTTTC. This translates into CAISDQVASGANVLTF.

The chain combines TRBV6-6 with TRBJ1-1, with D tentatively TRBD1 (5 bases). The germline V and J ends were trimmed by 4 bases and 0 bases, with 9 bases remaining between them. Looked up from germline, CDR1 is MNHNY and CDR2 is SVGAGI (reference sequence). This CDR3 is 14 amino acids long. CDR3 sequence reads: CASSLARVNTEAFF. CDR3 bases: TGTGCCAGCAGTTTGGCCAGGGTGAACACTGAAGCTTTCTTT.

This chain links TRBV5-1 with TRBJ1-6; D gene uncertain. The V gene's germline CDR1 is SGHRS and CDR2 YFSETQ. The CDR3 has 17 residues. Between the trimmed V and J ends, which lost 0 bases and 7 bases, there was a span of 17 bases. CDR3 DNA sequence: TGCGCCAGCAGCTTGGCCGGGTACGATTCGGGGAATTCACCCCTCCACTTT. As protein: CASSLAGYDSGNSPLHF. Together with reference TRBV5-1 and TRBJ1-6, the CDR3 gives the full variable domain: KAGVTQTPRYLIKTRGQQVTLSCSPISGHRSVSWYQQTPGQGLQFLFEYFSETQRNKGNFPGRFSGRQFSNSRSEMNVSTLELGDSALYLCASSLAGYDSGNSPLHFGNGTRLTVT.

V usage is TRBV20-1 and J usage is TRBJ2-5; TRBD1 matches at 8 bases. The CDR3 consists of 15 residues. V trimming: 1 base; J trimming: 5 bases; junction bases outside the gene matches: 9. CDR1 and CDR2 from the germline V gene are DFQATT and SNEGSKA (reference sequence). The CDR3 DNA reads TGCAGTGCTAGAGGCGGACAGGGTCAATTCGAGACCCAGTACTTC. Its protein product is CSARGGQGQFETQYF.

This clonotype has a handful of counts. The rearrangement links TRBV5-8 to TRBJ1-4; a possible D gene is TRBD1 (5 bases). The CDR3 consists of 15 residues. The germline V gene encodes CDR1 SGHTS and CDR2 YDEGEE. V was shortened by 0 bases and J by 7 bases, with 13 bases between the two germline ends. For the CDR3, the DNA is TGTGCCAGCAGCTTGGGAGGGACCTCTGGTGAAAAACTGTTTTTT. Its protein product is CASSLGGTSGEKLFF.

The chain is built from TRBV30 and TRBJ2-2; D possibly corresponds to TRBD2 (5 bases). The germline V gene encodes CDR1 GTSNPN and CDR2 SVGIG (reference sequence). V gave up 5 bases and J gave up 0 bases, with 10 bases separating them. This CDR3 comprises 14 residues. In DNA form, the CDR3 reads TGTGCCTGGTCGACGGGGACGAACACCGGGGAGCTGTTTTTT. Protein: CAWSTGTNTGELFF. The whole variable domain, remainder taken from reference TRBV30 and TRBJ2-2, is SQTIHQWPATLVQPVGSPLSLECTVEGTSNPNLYWYRQAAGRGLQLLFYSVGIGQISSEVPQNLSASRPQDRQFILSSKKLLLSDSGFYLCAWSTGTNTGELFFGEGSRLTVL.

The CDR3 loop is CASSTPWGGYTF. In DNA, the CDR3 is TGTGCCAGCAGTACCCCCTGGGGAGGCTACACCTTC. The V and J genes are TRBV12-3 or TRBV12-4 and TRBJ1-2; D remains unclear. V dropped 5 bases and J dropped 8 bases, with 12 bases sitting between them. The CDR3 runs to 12 residues.

The chain links TRBV6-5 to TRBJ2-1, with 8 bases identical to TRBD2. The CDR3 runs 14 residues. The trim removed 8 bases at V and 6 bases at J, leaving 9 bases unmatched. The V gene's germline CDR1 is MNHEY and CDR2 SVGAGI. The CDR3 sequence: CASGRRGESNEQFF. The CDR3 DNA is TGTGCCAGCGGGCGGCGGGGGGAAAGCAATGAGCAGTTCTTC.

The gene calls are TRBV5-4 and TRBJ1-1, with no clear D. The CDR3 extends over 11 amino acids. CDR1 is SGHNT and CDR2 is YYREEE in the germline V gene (reference sequence). V dropped 4 bases and J dropped 7 bases, with 8 bases sitting between them. For the CDR3, the DNA is TGTGCCAGCAGCGGTGGCATTGAAGCTTTCTTT. It codes for CASSGGIEAFF.